Listed below are T cell receptor beta chains from one sample, sequenced in a study. MiXCR, applied by TCRdb to the 5' RACE reads, yields one record per CDR3 protein. This table holds roughly 50,000 distinct CDR3 sequences, around 25% found once. What was sequenced was tumor-infiltrating naive CD4+ T cells sorted from the breast tumor. These receptor sequences come from a female donor with breast cancer. Both conserved end residues are part of each CDR3. The D gene is left open where the match is weak. Only part of the rows carry a size: once, few, many, or a class if the clone is expanded.

v_gene,j_gene,abundance,d_gene,CDR3nt,CDR3aa
TRBV6-5,TRBJ2-3,few,TRBD1,TGTGCCAGCAGTCAGTCAGGGGGCCCTGCAGATACGCAGTATTTT,CASSQSGGPADTQYF
TRBV20-1,TRBJ1-6,-,TRBD1,TGCAGTGCTAGAATGACAAGGGGGCGCTCACCCCTCCACTTT,CSARMTRGRSPLHF
TRBV10-1,TRBJ1-5,-,-,TGCGCCAGCAGCGCCTTGGGCAACCAGCCCCAGCGTTTT,CASSALGNQPQRF
TRBV19,TRBJ2-2,-,TRBD1,TGTGCCAGTAAGGGATCACAGGGGGCGGAAACCGGGGAGCTGTTTTTT,CASKGSQGAETGELFF
TRBV29-1,TRBJ1-1,-,-,TGCAGCGTTACCCTGCAGCAGATGAACACTGAAGCTTTCTTT,CSVTLQQMNTEAFF
TRBV11-2,TRBJ1-3,few,TRBD1,TGTGCCAGCAGCCCTCTACAGGGGAGTATAAACACCATATATTTT,CASSPLQGSINTIYF
TRBV5-1,TRBJ2-2,-,TRBD1,TGCGCCAGCAGAAAACAGACAGGGAGCCTGAACACCGGGGAGCTGTTTTTT,CASRKQTGSLNTGELFF
TRBV10-3,TRBJ2-3,-,-,TGTGCCATCGGTGATAGGCCTACGCAGTATTTT,CAIGDRPTQYF
TRBV6-2/TRBV6-3,TRBJ1-4,-,-,TGTGCCAGCAGATTCCGGACACCGAGGGATGAAAAACTGTTTTTT,CASRFRTPRDEKLFF
TRBV7-2,TRBJ1-2,few,-,TGTGCCAGCAGCTTAGGTCAGACGAGGGGTGGCTACACCTTC,CASSLGQTRGGYTF
TRBV7-3,TRBJ2-3,few,-,TGTGCCAGCAGCTTAGGTGGGCCCACAACAGATACGCAGTATTTT,CASSLGGPTTDTQYF
TRBV29-1,TRBJ1-1,many,-,TGCAGCGCCCGAGAGGGAGGGGGAACTGAAGCTTTCTTT,CSAREGGGTEAFF
TRBV6-6,TRBJ2-2,-,-,TGTGCCAGCAGTTACGAGATCGGGGAGCTGTGTTTT,CASSYEIGELCF
TRBV20-1,TRBJ2-1,-,TRBD2,TGCAGTGCTAGTGGATTTAGCGGGAGGGATGAGCAGTTCTTC,CSASGFSGRDEQFF
TRBV5-1,TRBJ2-5,few,-,TGCGCCAGCAGCTACGGGGCCGGGCGAGAGACCCAGTACTTC,CASSYGAGRETQYF
TRBV15,TRBJ1-1,few,-,TGTGCCACCAGCAGAGCCCCTAACACTGAAGCTTTCTTT,CATSRAPNTEAFF
TRBV20-1,TRBJ2-4,many,-,TGCAGTGCTAGAGAACAGAACTTACTACTAGCCAAAAACATTCAGTACTTC,CSAREQNLLLAKNIQYF
TRBV7-3,TRBJ2-2,-,-,TGTGCCAGCAGCTTATACTCAAGAGCGGCGTGGGAGAACACCGGGGAGCTGTTTTTT,CASSLYSRAAWENTGELFF
TRBV4-1,TRBJ1-6,-,-,TGCGCCAGCAGCCAAGATTTTTCACCCCTCCACTTT,CASSQDFSPLHF
TRBV4-3,TRBJ2-6,-,TRBD1,TGCGCCAGCAGCCAAGATGGACAGGGCTACTCTGGGGCCAACGTCCTGACTTTC,CASSQDGQGYSGANVLTF
TRBV19,TRBJ1-1,few,-,TGTGCCAGTAGTCCCCCGGGACCTTACACTGAAGCTTTCTTT,CASSPPGPYTEAFF
TRBV7-7,TRBJ2-1,-,-,TGTGCCAGCAGCTTAAGGGTAGAAAGCTCCTACAATGAGCAGTTCTTC,CASSLRVESSYNEQFF
TRBV12-3/TRBV12-4,TRBJ1-2,-,-,TGTGCCAGCACGAAACAAAAACTCTATGGCTACACCTTC,CASTKQKLYGYTF
TRBV6-6,TRBJ2-3,-,-,TGTGCCAGCAGTGTGAGCCAGAGCACAGATACGCAGTATTTT,CASSVSQSTDTQYF
TRBV5-1,TRBJ2-3,-,-,TGCGCCAGCAGCTTGGCCGGGGGCGGGACCACAGATACGCAGTATTTT,CASSLAGGGTTDTQYF
TRBV6-1,TRBJ2-7,-,-,TGTGCCAGCAGTGAATTTTACAGAGAGTACGAGCAGTACTTC,CASSEFYREYEQYF
TRBV12-3/TRBV12-4,TRBJ1-2,once,TRBD1,TGTGCCAGCAGATTCATTACCCGCGGGACAGGGTTTTACTATGTCTACACCTTC,CASRFITRGTGFYYVYTF
TRBV7-3,TRBJ2-1,many,-,TGTGCCAGCAGCTCTGGTGGTGGCTCCTACAATGAGCAGTTCTTC,CASSSGGGSYNEQFF
TRBV12-3/TRBV12-4,TRBJ1-6,few,-,TGTGCCAGCAGTCAGGGACAAGATAATTCACCCCTCCACTTT,CASSQGQDNSPLHF
TRBV12-3/TRBV12-4,TRBJ2-1,-,-,TGTGCCAGCAGACCACAGACAGTCAGATATGAGCAGTTCTTC,CASRPQTVRYEQFF
TRBV2,TRBJ1-4,-,-,TGTGCCAGCAGTGTGGGGCGAGAAAAACTGTTTTTT,CASSVGREKLFF
TRBV7-2,TRBJ2-3,few,-,TGTGCCAGCAGCTTGTGGGTGGATACGCAGTATTTT,CASSLWVDTQYF
TRBV15,TRBJ2-7,few,TRBD1,TGTGCCACCAGCAGTCTGACAGGGCGAGAGCAGTACTTC,CATSSLTGREQYF
TRBV20-1,TRBJ2-3,few,TRBD2,TGCAGTGCTAGAGATCCCCAGGGACTAGCTACAGATACGCAGTATTTT,CSARDPQGLATDTQYF
TRBV4-3,TRBJ1-1,-,-,TGCGCCAGCAGCCAAAGCCCGGGACGCCCTGAAGCTTTCTTT,CASSQSPGRPEAFF
TRBV12-5,TRBJ2-1,once,TRBD2,TGTGCTAGTGGCTACTCCTCAGCGGCGGGGGGCGCCTACAATGAGCAGTTCTTC,CASGYSSAAGGAYNEQFF
TRBV7-9,TRBJ1-2,-,-,TGTGCCAGCAGCACCGGGACGAACCATGGCTACACCTTC,CASSTGTNHGYTF
TRBV20-1,TRBJ2-3,many,-,TGCAGTGCCGACAGCGTAGATACGCAGTATTTT,CSADSVDTQYF
TRBV24-1,TRBJ2-1,-,-,TGTGCCACCAGTGGCGGAGACGGCTACAGTGAGCAGTTCTTC,CATSGGDGYSEQFF
TRBV29-1,TRBJ2-3,-,TRBD1,TGCAGCTTTTCCCCGACAGGGGGCACAGATACGCAGTATTTT,CSFSPTGGTDTQYF
TRBV7-2,TRBJ2-5,many,-,TGTGCCAGCAGCTTACGAGTAGGTAGAAAAGAGACCCAGTACTTC,CASSLRVGRKETQYF
TRBV20-1,TRBJ2-7,-,TRBD1,TGCAGTGCTAGGGCGACAGGGGCAGGTAACGAGCAGTACTTC,CSARATGAGNEQYF
TRBV7-9,TRBJ1-5,-,-,TGTGCCAGCAGCGGGGAGGGGAGCAATCAGCCCCAGCATTTT,CASSGEGSNQPQHF
TRBV6-5,TRBJ1-1,many,TRBD1,TGTGCCAGCAGCCGAACAGGGGCCACTGAAGCTTTCTTT,CASSRTGATEAFF
TRBV28,TRBJ2-2,-,-,TGTGCCAGCAGTTTCGGGCTAGCGATTACCGGGGAGCTGTTTTTT,CASSFGLAITGELFF
TRBV4-3,TRBJ2-3,many,TRBD2,TGCGCCAGCAGCCAAGGGCTAGCGGGGGGAAGAACAGATACGCAGTATTTT,CASSQGLAGGRTDTQYF
TRBV28,TRBJ2-2,few,-,TGTGCCAGCAGTCCTCCCGGGTGGTACACCGGGGAGCTGTTTTTT,CASSPPGWYTGELFF
TRBV5-3,TRBJ2-5,few,-,TGTGCCAGAAGCTTGCGGGACAACCAAGAGACCCAGTACTTC,CARSLRDNQETQYF
TRBV5-1,TRBJ1-2,few,-,TGCGCCAGCAGCTTGGATGTGCAAAACTATGGCTACACCTTC,CASSLDVQNYGYTF
TRBV5-1,TRBJ1-3,-,-,TGCGCCAGCAGCCCCCCCGACTCCGTGGACACCATATATTTT,CASSPPDSVDTIYF
TRBV20-1,TRBJ2-7,few,TRBD1,TGCAGTGCTTTTCAGGGGGCGCGAGAGCAGTACTTC,CSAFQGAREQYF